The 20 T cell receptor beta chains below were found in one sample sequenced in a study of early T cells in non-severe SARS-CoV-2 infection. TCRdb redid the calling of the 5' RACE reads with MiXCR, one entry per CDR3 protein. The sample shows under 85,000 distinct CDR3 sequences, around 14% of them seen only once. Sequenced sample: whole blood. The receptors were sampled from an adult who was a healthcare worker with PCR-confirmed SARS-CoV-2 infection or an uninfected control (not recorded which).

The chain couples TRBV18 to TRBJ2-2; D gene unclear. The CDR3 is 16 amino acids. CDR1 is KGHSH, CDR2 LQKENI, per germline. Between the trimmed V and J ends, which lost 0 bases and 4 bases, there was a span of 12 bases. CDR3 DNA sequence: TGTGCCAGCTCACCACCATTGTTACTGAGCACCGGGGAGCTGTTTTTT. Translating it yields CASSPPLLLSTGELFF.

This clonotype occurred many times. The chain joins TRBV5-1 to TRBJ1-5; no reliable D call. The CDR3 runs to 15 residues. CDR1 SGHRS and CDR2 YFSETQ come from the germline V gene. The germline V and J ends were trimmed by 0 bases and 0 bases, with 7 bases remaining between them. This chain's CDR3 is CASSLDGFSNQPQHF. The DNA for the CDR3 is TGCGCCAGCAGCTTGGACGGGTTTAGCAATCAGCCCCAGCATTTT.

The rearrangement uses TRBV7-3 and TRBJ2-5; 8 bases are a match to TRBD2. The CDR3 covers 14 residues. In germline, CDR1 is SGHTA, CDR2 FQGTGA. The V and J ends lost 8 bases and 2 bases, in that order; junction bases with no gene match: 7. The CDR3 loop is CASSRIAGQETQYF. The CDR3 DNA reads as TGTGCCAGCTCCAGGATAGCGGGGCAAGAGACCCAGTACTTC.

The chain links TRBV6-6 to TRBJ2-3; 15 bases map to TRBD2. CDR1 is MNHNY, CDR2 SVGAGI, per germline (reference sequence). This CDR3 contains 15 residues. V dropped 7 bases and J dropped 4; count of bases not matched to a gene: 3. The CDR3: CASMGLAGGADTQYF. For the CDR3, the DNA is TGTGCCAGCATGGGACTAGCGGGGGGAGCAGATACGCAGTATTTT.

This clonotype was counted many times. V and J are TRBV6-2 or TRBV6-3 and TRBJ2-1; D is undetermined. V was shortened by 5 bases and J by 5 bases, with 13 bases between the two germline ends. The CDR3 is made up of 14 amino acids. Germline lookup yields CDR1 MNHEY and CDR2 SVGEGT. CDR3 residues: CASSASRANNEQFF. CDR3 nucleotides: TGTGCCAGCAGTGCCTCCCGAGCTAACAATGAGCAGTTCTTC.

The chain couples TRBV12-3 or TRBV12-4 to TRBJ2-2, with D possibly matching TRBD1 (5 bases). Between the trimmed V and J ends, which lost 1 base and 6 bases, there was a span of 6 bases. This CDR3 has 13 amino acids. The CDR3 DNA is TGTGCCAGCAGTTTAGGACAGTCCGGGGAGCTGTTTTTT. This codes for CASSLGQSGELFF.

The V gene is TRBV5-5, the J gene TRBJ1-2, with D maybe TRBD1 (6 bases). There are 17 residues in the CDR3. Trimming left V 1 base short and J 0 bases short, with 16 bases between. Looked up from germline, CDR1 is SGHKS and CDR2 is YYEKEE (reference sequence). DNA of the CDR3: TGTGCCAGCAGCTTGAGTCTCAGGGGAGAAACTAACTATGGCTACACCTTC. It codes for CASSLSLRGETNYGYTF.

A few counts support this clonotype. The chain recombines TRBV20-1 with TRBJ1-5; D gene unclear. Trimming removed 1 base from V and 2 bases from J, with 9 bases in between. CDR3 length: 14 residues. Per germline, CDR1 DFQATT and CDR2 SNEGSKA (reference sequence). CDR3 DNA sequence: TGCAGTGCTAGAGGGGGTGGTGGCAATCAGCCCCAGCATTTT. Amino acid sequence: CSARGGGGNQPQHF.

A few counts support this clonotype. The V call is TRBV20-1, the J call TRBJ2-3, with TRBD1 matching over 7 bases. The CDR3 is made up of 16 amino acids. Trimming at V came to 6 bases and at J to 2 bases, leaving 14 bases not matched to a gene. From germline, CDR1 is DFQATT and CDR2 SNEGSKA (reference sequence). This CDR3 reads CSANTWGQIITDTQYF. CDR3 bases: TGCAGTGCAAACACTTGGGGACAGATAATCACAGATACGCAGTATTTT.

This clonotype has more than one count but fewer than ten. CDR3 in amino acids: CAYDRVNTEAFF. CDR3 nucleotide sequence: TGTGCCTATGACAGGGTGAACACTGAAGCTTTCTTT. V gene TRBV30 combines with J gene TRBJ1-1; 7 nucleotides agree with TRBD1. The germline gives CDR1 GTSNPN, CDR2 SVGIG (reference sequence). V gave up 7 bases and J gave up 0 bases; unmatched junction bases: 2. The CDR3 is 12 amino acids.

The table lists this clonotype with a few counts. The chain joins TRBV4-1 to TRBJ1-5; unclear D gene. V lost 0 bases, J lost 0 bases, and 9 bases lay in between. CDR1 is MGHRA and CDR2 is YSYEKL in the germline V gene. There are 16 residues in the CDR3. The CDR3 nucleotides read TGCGCCAGCAGCCAAGACCCCGGGGTTAGCAATCAGCCCCAGCATTTT. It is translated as CASSQDPGVSNQPQHF.

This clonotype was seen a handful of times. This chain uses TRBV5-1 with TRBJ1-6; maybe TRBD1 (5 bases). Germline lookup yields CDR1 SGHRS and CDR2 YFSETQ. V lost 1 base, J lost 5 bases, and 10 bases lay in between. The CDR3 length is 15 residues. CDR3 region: CASSLSTADNSPLHF. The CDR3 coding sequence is TGCGCCAGCAGCTTGTCGACAGCGGATAATTCACCCCTCCACTTT.

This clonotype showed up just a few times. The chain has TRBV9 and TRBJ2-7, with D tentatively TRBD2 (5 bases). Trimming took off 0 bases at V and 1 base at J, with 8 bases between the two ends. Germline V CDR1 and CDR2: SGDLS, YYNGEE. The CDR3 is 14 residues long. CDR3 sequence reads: CASSVAEGSYEQYF. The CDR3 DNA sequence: TGTGCCAGCAGCGTAGCTGAGGGTTCCTACGAGCAGTACTTC.

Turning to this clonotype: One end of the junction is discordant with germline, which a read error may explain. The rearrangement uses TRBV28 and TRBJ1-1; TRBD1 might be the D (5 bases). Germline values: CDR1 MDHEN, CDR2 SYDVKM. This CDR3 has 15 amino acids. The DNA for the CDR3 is TGTGCCAGCAGTTTAAGGGATACGCCGAGGGACGAGGACGGATTT. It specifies CASSLRDTPRDEDGF.

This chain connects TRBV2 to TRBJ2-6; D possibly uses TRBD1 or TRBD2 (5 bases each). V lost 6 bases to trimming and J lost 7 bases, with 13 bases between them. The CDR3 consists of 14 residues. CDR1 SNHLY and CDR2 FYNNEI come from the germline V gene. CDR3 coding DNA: TGTGCCAGCAGGGGGGAAGTGAGCGCCAACGTCCTGACTTTC. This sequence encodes CASRGEVSANVLTF.

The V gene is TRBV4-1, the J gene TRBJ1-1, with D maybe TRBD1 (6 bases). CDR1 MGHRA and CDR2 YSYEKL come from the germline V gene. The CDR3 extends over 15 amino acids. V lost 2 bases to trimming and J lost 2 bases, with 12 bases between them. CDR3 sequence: CASSQLDRTNTEAFF. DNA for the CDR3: TGCGCCAGCAGCCAATTAGACAGGACCAACACTGAAGCTTTCTTT.

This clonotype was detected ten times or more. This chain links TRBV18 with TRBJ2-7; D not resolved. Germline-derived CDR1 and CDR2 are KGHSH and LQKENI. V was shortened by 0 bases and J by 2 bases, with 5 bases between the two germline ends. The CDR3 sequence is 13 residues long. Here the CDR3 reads CASSPPGPYEQYF. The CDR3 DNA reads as TGTGCCAGCTCACCACCGGGTCCCTACGAGCAGTACTTC.

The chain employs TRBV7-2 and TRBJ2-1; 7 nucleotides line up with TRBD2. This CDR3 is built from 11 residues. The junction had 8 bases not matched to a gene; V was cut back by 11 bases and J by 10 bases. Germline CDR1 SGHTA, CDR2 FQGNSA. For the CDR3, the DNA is TGTGCCCGAAAGCGGGGCCCCGAGCAGTTCTTC. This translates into CARKRGPEQFF.

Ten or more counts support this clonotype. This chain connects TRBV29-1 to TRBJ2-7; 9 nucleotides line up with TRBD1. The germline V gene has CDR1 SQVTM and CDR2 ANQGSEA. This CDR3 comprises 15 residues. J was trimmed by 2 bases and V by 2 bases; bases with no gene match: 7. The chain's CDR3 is CSVEPGGTGPYEQYF. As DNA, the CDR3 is TGCAGCGTTGAACCCGGGGGGACAGGGCCCTACGAGCAGTACTTC.

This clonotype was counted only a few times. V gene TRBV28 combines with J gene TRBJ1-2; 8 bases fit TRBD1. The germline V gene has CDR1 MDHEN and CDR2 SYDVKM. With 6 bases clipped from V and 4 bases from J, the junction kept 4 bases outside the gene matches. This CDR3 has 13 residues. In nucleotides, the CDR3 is TGTGCCAGCAGCCGGACAGGGAGCTATGGCTACACCTTC. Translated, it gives CASSRTGSYGYTF.